A selection of T cell receptor beta chains follows, all from one sample in a study of blood T cell repertoires in COVID-19. Measured with immunoSEQ multiplex PCR; TCRdb has only the in-frame clones, and not every one. The sample lists around 87,000 clones, 80% to 90% occurring once. The specimen was peripheral blood. The receptors here all came from a man aged 50 to 59 with acute or convalescent COVID-19. CDR3s include the opening cysteine and the closing phenylalanine or tryptophan. D genes are given only for firm matches. The size entry is marked missing in some rows and otherwise reads once, few, many or a size class.

J: TRBJ2-4; V: TRBV11-2; D: NA; size: NA; DNA: TGTGCCAGCAGCTTCGGGTGGGGCGTAGGCAAAAACATTCAGTACTTC; CDR3: CASSFGWGVGKNIQYF
J: TRBJ1-4; V: TRBV5-1; D: NA; size: NA; DNA: TGCGCCAGCAGCGGGGACTCCTATGAAAAACTGTTTTTT; CDR3: CASSGDSYEKLFF
J: TRBJ1-2; V: TRBV11-1; D: TRBD1; size: NA; DNA: TGTGCCAGCAGCCAGACAGGGGGCTTTGGCTACACCTTC; CDR3: CASSQTGGFGYTF
J: TRBJ1-6; V: TRBV6-5; D: NA; size: NA; DNA: TGTGCCAGCAGCTCCCTCTCAGGGGTTGCTTCACCCCTCCACTTT; CDR3: CASSSLSGVASPLHF
J: TRBJ2-1; V: TRBV20-1; D: TRBD2; size: NA; DNA: TGCAGTGCTAGTCTTCTAGCGGGGATGGGGGAGCAGTTCTTC; CDR3: CSASLLAGMGEQFF
J: TRBJ1-1; V: TRBV7-2; D: NA; size: once; DNA: TGTGCCAGCAGCTTAGCCCTAGGCACGGAAGCTTTCTTT; CDR3: CASSLALGTEAFF
J: TRBJ1-4; V: TRBV5-5; D: NA; size: NA; DNA: TGTGCCAGCAGCTTGAGAGGGGAGGGGAATGAAAAACTGTTTTTT; CDR3: CASSLRGEGNEKLFF
J: TRBJ1-2; V: TRBV19; D: NA; size: NA; DNA: TGTGCCAGTAGTCTTCTGACAGGTGGCTACACCTTC; CDR3: CASSLLTGGYTF
J: TRBJ1-1; V: TRBV7-3; D: NA; size: NA; DNA: TGTGCCAGCAGCCTATTAGGGGAGGGCCAGAGTGAAGCTTTCTTT; CDR3: CASSLLGEGQSEAFF
J: TRBJ2-7; V: TRBV3-1/TRBV3-2; D: NA; size: NA; DNA: TGTGCCAGCAGCTGGGACTCACAGCAGTACTTC; CDR3: CASSWDSQQYF
J: TRBJ1-1; V: TRBV12-5; D: TRBD1; size: NA; DNA: TGTGCTAGTGCCCTCACGACAGGGACTGAAGCTTTCTTT; CDR3: CASALTTGTEAFF
J: TRBJ2-6; V: TRBV5-1; D: NA; size: NA; DNA: TGCGCCAGCAGCTTTGAGGGGGACTCTGGGGCCAACGTCCTGACTTTC; CDR3: CASSFEGDSGANVLTF
J: TRBJ1-2; V: TRBV2; D: NA; size: NA; DNA: TGTGCCAGCACATCGACCGGGGGGAATGGCTACACCTTC; CDR3: CASTSTGGNGYTF
J: TRBJ1-5; V: TRBV5-1; D: NA; size: NA; DNA: TGCGCCAGCTCCCCTGGACAGTTAGGTCAGCCCCAGCATTTT; CDR3: CASSPGQLGQPQHF
J: TRBJ2-3; V: TRBV7-7; D: NA; size: NA; DNA: TGTGCTAGCAGCTTAGGACTTCGGGATACGCAGTATTTT; CDR3: CASSLGLRDTQYF
J: TRBJ1-4; V: TRBV3-1/TRBV3-2; D: TRBD1; size: few; DNA: TGTGCCAGCAGACCCACAGGGGGAGGTGAAAAACTGTTTTTT; CDR3: CASRPTGGGEKLFF
J: TRBJ2-5; V: TRBV7-2; D: NA; size: NA; DNA: TGTGCCAGCAGCCCCCAGGGGGGAGAGACCCAGTACTTC; CDR3: CASSPQGGETQYF
J: TRBJ2-1; V: TRBV19; D: NA; size: once; DNA: TGTGCCAGTAGTGAGGGGACTTACTACAATGAGCAGTTCTTC; CDR3: CASSEGTYYNEQFF
J: TRBJ1-6; V: TRBV7-6; D: NA; size: NA; DNA: TGTGCCAGCAGCCTAGAGCCAGGACACCCCAGCGCCCTCCACTTT; CDR3: CASSLEPGHPSALHF
J: TRBJ1-1; V: TRBV3-1/TRBV3-2; D: NA; size: NA; DNA: TGTGCCAGCAGCCAAGACTTCGGGACTGAAGCTTTCTTT; CDR3: CASSQDFGTEAFF
J: TRBJ2-5; V: TRBV7-2; D: NA; size: NA; DNA: TGTGCCAGCAGCTTAGTACGGTTGGAGACCCAGTACTTC; CDR3: CASSLVRLETQYF
J: TRBJ1-1; V: TRBV19; D: NA; size: NA; DNA: TGTGCCAGTACCGGGGGGATCCGGTACACTGAAGCTTTCTTT; CDR3: CASTGGIRYTEAFF
J: TRBJ1-2; V: TRBV4-2; D: NA; size: NA; DNA: TGTGCCAGCAGCCAAGCAGGGACTTCGGGGGGCTACACCTTC; CDR3: CASSQAGTSGGYTF
J: TRBJ1-2; V: TRBV6-5; D: TRBD1; size: NA; DNA: TGTGCCAGCAGTTACAACCGGGGACAGCTCTACACCTTC; CDR3: CASSYNRGQLYTF
J: TRBJ2-1; V: TRBV3-1/TRBV3-2; D: TRBD2; size: NA; DNA: TGTGCCAGCAGCCAAGATCAACTAGCGGGGCGCCAATTGTTCTTC; CDR3: CASSQDQLAGRQLFF
J: TRBJ2-5; V: TRBV24-1; D: TRBD2; size: NA; DNA: TGTGCCACCAGTGAGGCGGGGGGTGATGAGACCCAGTACTTC; CDR3: CATSEAGGDETQYF
J: TRBJ1-2; V: TRBV5-1; D: NA; size: once; DNA: TGCGCCAGCAGCAGAGGTCACCTCGGGTCCTTCAACTATGGCTACACCTTC; CDR3: CASSRGHLGSFNYGYTF
J: TRBJ2-2; V: TRBV4-2; D: NA; size: NA; DNA: TGTGCCAGCAGCCAAGATATTTTCGCGGGGGCCGGGAACACCGGGGAGCTGTTTTTT; CDR3: CASSQDIFAGAGNTGELFF
J: TRBJ2-6; V: TRBV19; D: NA; size: NA; DNA: TGTGCCAGTGTTCTGACGGGTTCAGGGGCCAACGTCCTGACTTTC; CDR3: CASVLTGSGANVLTF
J: TRBJ1-4; V: TRBV4-2; D: NA; size: once; DNA: TGTGCCAGCAGCCAGGAGGACGTTACAACTAATGAAAAACTGTTTTTT; CDR3: CASSQEDVTTNEKLFF
J: TRBJ1-1; V: TRBV5-1; D: TRBD1; size: NA; DNA: TGCGCCAGCAGCCCAGGACAGGGGATGAACACTGAAGCTTTCTTT; CDR3: CASSPGQGMNTEAFF